This is a list of T cell receptor beta chains from one sample in a study of blood T cell repertoires in COVID-19. Profiling relied on immunoSEQ multiplex PCR, and the TCRdb table lists in-frame clones only, not all of them. The sample gives 200,000 to 300,000 clones, less than 90% of which show up once; 4.2% is in the top ten. Input material: peripheral blood. The receptors stem from a man between 60 and 75 years old with acute or convalescent COVID-19. The CDR3 runs from the conserved cysteine through the conserved F or W. The order of the fields is J gene, D gene, clone size, V gene, CDR3 protein, CDR3 DNA. D genes are given only for firm matches. A row's size may be missing; if present it is once, few, many or a size class.

j_gene: TRBJ1-4; d_gene: .; abundance: .; v_gene: TRBV19; CDR3aa: CASSTGTAGDEKLFF; CDR3nt: TGTGCCAGTAGTACCGGAACAGCGGGGGATGAAAAACTGTTTTTT
j_gene: TRBJ1-5; d_gene: .; abundance: .; v_gene: TRBV7-6; CDR3aa: CASSLEARGRSNQPQHF; CDR3nt: TGTGCCAGCAGCTTAGAAGCCCGAGGGCGTAGCAATCAGCCCCAGCATTTT
j_gene: TRBJ1-5; d_gene: TRBD1; abundance: few; v_gene: TRBV18; CDR3aa: CASSPTGLGQPQHF; CDR3nt: TGTGCCAGCTCACCGACAGGGTTAGGGCAGCCCCAGCATTTT
j_gene: TRBJ1-1; d_gene: TRBD1; abundance: .; v_gene: TRBV5-5; CDR3aa: CASSSRLLTGINTEAFF; CDR3nt: TGTGCCAGCAGCTCCCGCCTTCTGACAGGGATAAACACTGAAGCTTTCTTT
j_gene: TRBJ2-7; d_gene: .; abundance: .; v_gene: TRBV19; CDR3aa: CASSILADSYEQYF; CDR3nt: TGTGCCAGTAGTATACTTGCGGACTCCTACGAGCAGTACTTC
j_gene: TRBJ2-2; d_gene: TRBD2; abundance: .; v_gene: TRBV19; CDR3aa: CASSGAGGSRELFF; CDR3nt: TGTGCCAGTAGTGGAGCGGGAGGGTCAAGGGAGCTGTTTTTT
j_gene: TRBJ1-1; d_gene: .; abundance: .; v_gene: TRBV19; CDR3aa: CASRDSMNTEAFF; CDR3nt: TGTGCCAGTAGAGACAGTATGAACACTGAAGCTTTCTTT
j_gene: TRBJ2-7; d_gene: .; abundance: .; v_gene: TRBV10-1; CDR3aa: CASSEGLLYEQYF; CDR3nt: TGCGCCAGCAGTGAGGGGCTCCTCTACGAGCAGTACTTC
j_gene: TRBJ2-5; d_gene: .; abundance: .; v_gene: TRBV7-2; CDR3aa: CASSYGEGVIGETQYF; CDR3nt: TGTGCCAGCAGCTATGGGGAGGGGGTAATTGGAGAGACCCAGTACTTC
j_gene: TRBJ1-1; d_gene: .; abundance: .; v_gene: TRBV12-3/TRBV12-4; CDR3aa: CASRGDNTEAFF; CDR3nt: TGTGCCAGCAGAGGGGATAACACTGAAGCTTTCTTT
j_gene: TRBJ2-2; d_gene: TRBD1; abundance: .; v_gene: TRBV6-5; CDR3aa: CAATGGEAGELFF; CDR3nt: TGTGCCGCGACAGGGGGGGAGGCCGGGGAGCTGTTTTTT
j_gene: TRBJ2-1; d_gene: .; abundance: .; v_gene: TRBV19; CDR3aa: CASTKDSLTYNEQFF; CDR3nt: TGTGCCAGTACCAAGGACAGCCTTACCTACAATGAGCAGTTCTTC
j_gene: TRBJ2-1; d_gene: .; abundance: .; v_gene: TRBV12-5; CDR3aa: CASGLTWTSHTYNEQFF; CDR3nt: TGTGCTAGTGGTTTGACCTGGACTTCTCATACCTACAATGAGCAGTTCTTC
j_gene: TRBJ1-1; d_gene: TRBD1; abundance: .; v_gene: TRBV4-1; CDR3aa: CASSQDRDSKAFF; CDR3nt: TGCGCCAGCAGCCAAGATCGGGACAGTAAGGCTTTCTTT
j_gene: TRBJ2-7; d_gene: .; abundance: few; v_gene: TRBV27; CDR3aa: CASSWGMFGSGSYEQYF; CDR3nt: TGTGCCAGCAGTTGGGGTATGTTCGGGTCGGGGTCCTACGAGCAGTACTTC
j_gene: TRBJ2-7; d_gene: .; abundance: .; v_gene: TRBV5-8; CDR3aa: CASSPRGGGAHYEQYF; CDR3nt: TGTGCCAGCAGCCCGAGAGGAGGGGGCGCCCACTACGAGCAGTACTTC
j_gene: TRBJ1-5; d_gene: .; abundance: .; v_gene: TRBV11-3; CDR3aa: CASRYYRKNTMISNQPQHF; CDR3nt: TGTGCCAGCAGATATTATCGCAAGAACACTATGATAAGCAATCAGCCCCAGCATTTT